This T cell receptor beta chain came from a study of cytomegalovirus exposure and HLA in healthy donors. On the study more broadly: Clustering assigned 81% of the roughly 420 genotyped donors to the Caucasian-associated ancestry cluster.

PCR was performed using 60 Vbeta and 13 Jbeta primers. Generated by immunoSEQ multiplex PCR, the TCRdb table keeps only in-frame clones and is missing some. The profile shows hundreds of thousands of clones, 80% to 90% of them singletons. Overall study findings and caveats: Accurate predictions that matched the HLA-A and HLA-B alleles of most subjects were reportedly made from TCR beta sequences. Data from an earlier analysis indicated that most TCR beta V segments were productive either about 87% or about 30% of the time. Across donors, most TCRs were seen rarely, yet some public ones were widespread.

The CDR3 is 11 amino acids. The V gene end was trimmed by 10 bases and the J gene end by 8 bases; junction bases not matched to a gene: 4. CDR1 is SNHLY, CDR2 FYNNEI, per germline. Of note for this clone: Its antigen remains unknown.

The chain couples TRBV2 to TRBJ2-1; 8 positions agree with TRBD2. The clonotype was recovered from a woman aged 18-29 years in good health and CMV-seronegative. Material: PBMCs. CDR3 loop: CATLAGYEQFF. DNA of the CDR3: TGTGCCACTTTAGCGGGGTATGAGCAGTTCTTC.